This T cell receptor beta chain was profiled in a study of human T cells and chemical hapten exposure. Findings and caveats of the study: Counts of expanded TCRs (at PT1) showed a positive correlation with patch test score. With regard to DPC sensitization, TCRs above 1 in 1000 frequency did not change.

Time point in this sample: pre-sensitization, week 0. The treatment denotes: therapeutic diphenylcyclopropenone sensitization with weekly scalp DPC. In its sample, this clonotype was seen many times. Its specificity is unknown. TCRdb reanalysed the RACE reads using MiXCR and keeps one entry per CDR3 protein. The sample includes some 59,000 distinct CDR3 sequences, about 11% of them seen just once. Germline V lookup: CDR1 SGDLS, CDR2 YYNGEE. The CDR3 extends over 15 amino acids. V shed 4 bases and J 4 bases; nucleotides not matched to a gene: 8. Sequenced here: whole blood, sampled in connection with sensitization to the hapten diphenylcyclopropenone (DPC). The source of this sequence is a woman in her thirties or forties with alopecia areata. Some clones in this sample may be carry-over from other donors' samples. The chain joins TRBV9 to TRBJ1-3; 7 nucleotides match TRBD1. DNA for the CDR3: TGTGCCAGCAGCAGCAGACAGGGTTCCGGAAACACCATATATTTT. As protein: CASSSRQGSGNTIYF. The full variable domain, rest sourced from reference TRBV9 and TRBJ1-3, is DSGVTQTPKHLITATGQRVTLRCSPRSGDLSVYWYQQSLDQGLQFLIQYYNGEERAKGNILERFSAQQFPDLHSELNLSSLELGDSALYFCASSSRQGSGNTIYFGEGSWLTVV.